By share, the clone carrying this T cell receptor beta chain ranks as medium-sized. What it binds is not known. As described, mixed lymphocyte reaction cells underwent coculture at 37°C for a duration of around six days. Trimming removed 4 bases from V and 5 bases from J, with 8 bases in between. Per germline, CDR1 SGHDN and CDR2 FVKESK. The CDR3 is 13 residues long. Using immunoSEQ multiplex PCR, the repertoire was profiled, and TCRdb retains in-frame clones only, with some absent. Among under 20,000 clones listed, roughly 49% were seen once. The data stem from a study of siplizumab effects on memory and regulatory T cells.

The chain joins TRBV14 to TRBJ1-4, with unresolved D. The TCR comes from a human donor in good health; the cells came from an allogeneic mixed lymphocyte reaction. The specimen sequenced was CFSE-low (dividing) CD4+ T cells sorted from an allogeneic mixed lymphocyte reaction. The CDR3 sequence: CASSRALNEKLFF. Here the CDR3 DNA reads TGTGCCAGCAGCCGCGCCTTAAATGAAAAACTGTTTTTT. Drawing the rest from reference TRBV14 and TRBJ1-4, the complete variable domain is EAGVTQFPSHSVIEKGQTVTLRCDPISGHDNLYWYRRVMGKEIKFLLHFVKESKQDESGMPNNRFLAERTGGTYSTLKVQPAELEDSGVYFCASSRALNEKLFFGSGTQLSVL.